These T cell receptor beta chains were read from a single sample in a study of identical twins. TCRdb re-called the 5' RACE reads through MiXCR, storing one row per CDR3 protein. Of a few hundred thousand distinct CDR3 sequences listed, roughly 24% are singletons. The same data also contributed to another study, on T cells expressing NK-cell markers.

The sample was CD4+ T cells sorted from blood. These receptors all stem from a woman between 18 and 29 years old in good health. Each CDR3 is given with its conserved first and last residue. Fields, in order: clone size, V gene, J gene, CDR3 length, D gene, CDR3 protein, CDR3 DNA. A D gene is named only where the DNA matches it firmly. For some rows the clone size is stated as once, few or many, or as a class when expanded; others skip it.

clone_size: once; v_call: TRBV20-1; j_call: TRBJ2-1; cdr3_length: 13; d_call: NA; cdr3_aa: CSPTLLSYNEQFF; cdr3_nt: TGCAGTCCAACTTTGCTCTCCTACAATGAGCAGTTCTTC
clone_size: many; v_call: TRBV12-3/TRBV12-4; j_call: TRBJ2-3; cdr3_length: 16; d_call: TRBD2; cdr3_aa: CASSPGLAASTDTQYF; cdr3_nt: TGTGCCAGCAGTCCCGGACTAGCGGCGAGCACAGATACGCAGTATTTT
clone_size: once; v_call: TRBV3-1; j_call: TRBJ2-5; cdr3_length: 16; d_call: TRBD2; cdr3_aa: CASSQERGGGAETQYF; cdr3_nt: TGTGCCAGCAGCCAAGAGCGCGGGGGGGGTGCGGAGACCCAGTACTTC
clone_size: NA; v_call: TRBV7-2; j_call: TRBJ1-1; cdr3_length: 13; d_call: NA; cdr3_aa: CASSSIDSTEAFF; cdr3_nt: TGTGCCAGCAGCTCCATTGACAGCACTGAAGCTTTCTTT
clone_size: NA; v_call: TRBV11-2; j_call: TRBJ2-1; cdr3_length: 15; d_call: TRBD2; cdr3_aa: CASSLGLASSNEQFF; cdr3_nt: TGTGCCAGCAGCCTGGGACTAGCGAGTAGCAATGAGCAGTTCTTC
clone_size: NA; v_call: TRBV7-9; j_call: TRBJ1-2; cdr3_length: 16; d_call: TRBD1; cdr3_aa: CASSFPGQGTHYGYTF; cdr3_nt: TGTGCCAGCAGCTTCCCGGGACAGGGAACCCACTATGGCTACACCTTC
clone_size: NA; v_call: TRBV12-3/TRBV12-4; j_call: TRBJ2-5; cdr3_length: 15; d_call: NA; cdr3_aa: CASSPLKGGRETQYF; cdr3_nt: TGTGCCAGCAGCCCGTTGAAGGGTGGACGGGAGACCCAGTACTTC
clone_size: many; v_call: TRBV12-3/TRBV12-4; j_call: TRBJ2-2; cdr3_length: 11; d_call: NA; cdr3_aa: CASSFIGELFF; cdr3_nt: TGTGCCAGCAGTTTCATCGGGGAGCTGTTTTTT
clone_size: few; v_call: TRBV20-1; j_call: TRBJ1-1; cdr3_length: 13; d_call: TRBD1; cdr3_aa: CSARKGGSTEAFF; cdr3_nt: TGCAGTGCTAGGAAAGGGGGCTCGACTGAAGCTTTCTTT
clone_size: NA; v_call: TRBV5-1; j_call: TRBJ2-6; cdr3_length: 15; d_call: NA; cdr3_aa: CASSQDISGANVLTF; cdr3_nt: TGCGCCAGCAGTCAGGATATCTCTGGGGCCAACGTCCTGACTTTC
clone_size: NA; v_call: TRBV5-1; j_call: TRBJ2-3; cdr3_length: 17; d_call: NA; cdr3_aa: CASSLELGPSRADTQYF; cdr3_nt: TGCGCCAGCAGCTTGGAACTCGGGCCGTCGCGGGCAGATACGCAGTATTTT
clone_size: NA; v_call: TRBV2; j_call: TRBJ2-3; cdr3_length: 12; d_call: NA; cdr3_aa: CASSEGGDTQYF; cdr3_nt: TGTGCCAGCAGTGAAGGGGGGGATACGCAGTATTTT
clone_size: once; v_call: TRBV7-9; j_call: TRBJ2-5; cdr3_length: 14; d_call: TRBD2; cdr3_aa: CASSLRGRSETQYF; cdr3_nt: TGTGCCAGCAGCCTGCGGGGGAGGTCCGAGACCCAGTACTTC
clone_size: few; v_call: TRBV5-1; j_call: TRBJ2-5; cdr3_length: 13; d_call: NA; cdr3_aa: CASSYDSVGTQYF; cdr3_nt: TGCGCCAGCAGCTATGACTCTGTTGGGACCCAGTACTTC
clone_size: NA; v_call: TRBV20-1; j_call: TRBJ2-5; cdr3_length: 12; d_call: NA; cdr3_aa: CSGGQVLETQYF; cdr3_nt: TGCAGTGGGGGTCAGGTGTTAGAGACCCAGTACTTC
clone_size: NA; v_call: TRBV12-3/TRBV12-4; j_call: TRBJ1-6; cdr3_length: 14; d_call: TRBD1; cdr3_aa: CASSPGQGKAPLHF; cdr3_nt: TGTGCCAGCAGTCCGGGACAGGGGAAGGCACCCCTCCACTTT
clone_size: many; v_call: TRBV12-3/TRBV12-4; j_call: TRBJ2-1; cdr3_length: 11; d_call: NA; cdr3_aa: CASSFFNEQFF; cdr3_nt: TGTGCCAGCAGCTTTTTCAATGAGCAGTTCTTC
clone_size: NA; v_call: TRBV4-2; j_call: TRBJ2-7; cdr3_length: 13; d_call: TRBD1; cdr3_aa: CASSQGTGYEQYF; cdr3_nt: TGTGCCAGCAGCCAAGGGACAGGGTACGAGCAGTACTTC
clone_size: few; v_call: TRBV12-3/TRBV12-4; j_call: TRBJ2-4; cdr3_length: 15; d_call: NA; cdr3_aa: CASTPDQGAKNIQYF; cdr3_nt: TGTGCCAGCACCCCCGATCAGGGGGCCAAAAACATTCAGTACTTC
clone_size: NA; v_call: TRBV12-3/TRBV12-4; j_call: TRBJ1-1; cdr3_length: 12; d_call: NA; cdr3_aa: CASSLARIEAFF; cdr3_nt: TGTGCCAGCAGTTTAGCAAGGATAGAAGCTTTCTTT
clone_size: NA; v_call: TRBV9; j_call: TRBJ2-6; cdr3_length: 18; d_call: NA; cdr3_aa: CASSVARIQPSGANVLTF; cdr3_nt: TGTGCCAGCAGCGTAGCCAGGATCCAGCCCTCTGGGGCCAACGTCCTGACTTTC
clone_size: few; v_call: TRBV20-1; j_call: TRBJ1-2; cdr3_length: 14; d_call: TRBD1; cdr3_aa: CSVPRTGLGYGYTF; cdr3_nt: TGCAGTGTTCCCCGGACAGGGTTAGGCTATGGCTACACCTTC
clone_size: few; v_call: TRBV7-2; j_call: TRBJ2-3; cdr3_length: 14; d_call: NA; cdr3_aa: CASSLVPGTDTQYF; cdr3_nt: TGTGCCAGCAGCTTAGTTCCAGGCACAGATACGCAGTATTTT
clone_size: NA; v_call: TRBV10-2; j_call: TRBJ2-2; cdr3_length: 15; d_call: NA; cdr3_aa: CAVRLAGARTGELFF; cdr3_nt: TGCGCCGTACGCCTGGCGGGGGCCCGCACCGGGGAGCTGTTTTTT
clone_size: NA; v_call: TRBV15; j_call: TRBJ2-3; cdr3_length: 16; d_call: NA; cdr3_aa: CATSRDPGAGTDTQYF; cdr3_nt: TGTGCCACCAGCAGAGATCCCGGAGCTGGCACAGATACGCAGTATTTT
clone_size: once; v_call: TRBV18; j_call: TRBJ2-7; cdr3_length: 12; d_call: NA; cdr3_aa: CASATGANEQYF; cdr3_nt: TGTGCCAGCGCGACAGGAGCCAACGAGCAGTACTTC
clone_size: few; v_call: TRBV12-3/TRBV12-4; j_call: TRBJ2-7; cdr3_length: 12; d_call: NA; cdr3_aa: CASSFRLYEQYF; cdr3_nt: TGTGCCAGCAGTTTCAGACTCTACGAGCAGTACTTC
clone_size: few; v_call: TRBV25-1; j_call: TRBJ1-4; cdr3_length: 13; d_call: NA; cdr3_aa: CASSVLGEEKLFF; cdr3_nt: TGTGCCAGCAGTGTTCTTGGGGAGGAAAAACTGTTTTTT
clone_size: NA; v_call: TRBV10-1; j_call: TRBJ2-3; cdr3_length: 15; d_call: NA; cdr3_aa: CASSEAGLGPDTQYF; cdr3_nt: TGCGCCAGCAGTGAAGCTGGGCTCGGGCCAGATACGCAGTATTTT